These 24 T cell receptor beta chains were sequenced from one sample in a study of T-cell reconstitution after alpha-beta-depleted transplantation in children. The TCRbeta library was prepared with unique molecular identifiers. MiXCR was run by TCRdb on the PCR reads, yielding one entry per CDR3 protein. The sample lists about 1,000,000 distinct CDR3 sequences, about 29% occurring once. Source: PBMCs, mostly from graft donor cells, taken 360 days after TCRalphabeta/CD19-depleted stem cell transplant. These receptors all stem from a boy under two years old who had a stem cell transplant for SCID, so the T cells may come from the graft donor.

This clonotype has just a few counts. This chain uses TRBV5-1 with TRBJ2-5, with D perhaps given as TRBD1 or TRBD2 (5 bases each). Germline values: CDR1 SGHRS, CDR2 YFSETQ. V shed 0 bases and J shed 4 bases, with 7 bases lying between them. CDR3 length: 13 residues. CDR3 sequence: CASSLGDPETQYF. The CDR3 DNA follows: TGCGCCAGCAGCTTGGGGGACCCAGAGACCCAGTACTTC.

This sequence joins TRBV20-1 and TRBJ2-3; TRBD1 agrees at 10 bases. V lost 5 bases, J lost 3 bases, and 8 bases stayed unmatched. CDR1 and CDR2 (germline): DFQATT, SNEGSKA (reference sequence). This CDR3 contains 15 residues. The CDR3 loop reads CSAGAPGQGTDTQYF. CDR3 nucleotides: TGCAGTGCTGGGGCACCGGGACAGGGGACAGATACGCAGTATTTT.

As concerns this clonotype: Likely a read error: the CDR3 ends without its conserved phenylalanine or tryptophan. This chain connects TRBV29-1 to TRBJ1-1; no clear D. The CDR3 has 14 residues. Germline CDR1 SQVTM, CDR2 ANQGSEA. The V end lost 3 bases, the J end lost 0 bases, and 11 bases lay between the germline ends. CDR3 residues: CSVERTRMNTEAFV. The CDR3 region has the DNA TGCAGCGTTGAGCGCACACGGATGAACACTGAAGCTTTCGTT.

This rearrangement joins TRBV6-2 or TRBV6-3 to TRBJ2-1, with 8 bases matching TRBD2. The length of the CDR3 is 13 residues. The V gene end was trimmed by 6 bases and the J gene end by 14 bases; junction bases not matched to a gene: 12. The germline gives CDR1 MNHEY, CDR2 SVGEGT. The CDR3 coding sequence is TGTGCCAGCAGCTCAGCGGGGGTGGGTTTAAAGTTCTTC. It encodes CASSSAGVGLKFF.

Only a few counts were recorded for this clonotype. The V and J genes are TRBV9 and TRBJ1-2, with TRBD1 matching over 9 bases. In germline, CDR1 is SGDLS, CDR2 YYNGEE. The CDR3 contains 16 residues. The J segment lost 4 bases and the V segment lost 4 bases, leaving 11 bases of the junction unmatched. DNA of the CDR3: TGTGCCAGCAGCTTGACAACCGGGACAGGGAGCTATGGCTACACCTTC. Translating it yields CASSLTTGTGSYGYTF.

The chain is built from TRBV7-2 and TRBJ2-7, with 7 bases identical to TRBD1. Germline loops: CDR1 SGHTA, CDR2 FQGNSA. V gave up 2 bases and J gave up 2 bases; unmatched junction bases: 6. CDR3 size: 15 residues. The CDR3 DNA reads as TGTGCCAGCAGCTTATTGACAGGGAATGCCTACGAGCAGTACTTC. This sequence encodes CASSLLTGNAYEQYF.

A few counts support this clonotype. The chain has TRBV20-1 and TRBJ1-3, with unresolved D. The CDR3 consists of 15 residues. Germline V gene data show CDR1 as DFQATT and CDR2 as SNEGSKA (reference sequence). V shed 6 bases and J shed 0 bases, with 15 bases lying between them. As DNA, the CDR3 is TGCAGTGCCGCGTCCATAGAGAGCTCTGGAAACACCATATATTTT. Translated: CSAASIESSGNTIYF.

This chain joins TRBV7-8 and TRBJ2-7, with D perhaps TRBD1 or TRBD2 (5 bases each). This CDR3 spans 13 amino acids. CDR1 and CDR2 from the germline V gene are SGHVS and FQNEAQ. The CDR3 sequence is CGSGPALSYEQYF. CDR3 nucleotides: TGTGGTTCGGGACCGGCCCTTTCCTACGAGCAGTACTTC.

In this sample, this clonotype turned up many times. CDR3 in DNA: TGTGCCAGCTCACCAGGAAGGCGAGAGCCCCAGCATTTT. This encodes CASSPGRREPQHF. This sequence joins TRBV18 and TRBJ1-5; D not certain. This CDR3 region has 13 residues. Trimming stripped 2 bases from V and 8 bases from J, with 10 bases between. The germline CDR1 and CDR2 sequences are KGHSH and LQKENI.

The chain has TRBV6-1 and TRBJ1-2; TRBD1 aligns across 7 bases. With V trimmed by 7 bases and J by 0 bases, 8 bases remained unmatched. CDR3 length: 15 residues. The germline gives CDR1 MNHNS, CDR2 SASEGT. CDR3 bases: TGTGCCAGCACGATAAGGGGGCGAGCTAACTATGGCTACACCTTC. It translates to CASTIRGRANYGYTF.

V and J are TRBV7-6 and TRBJ2-3; D might be TRBD1 (5 bases). Germline assignment: CDR1 SGHVS and CDR2 FNYEAQ. Between the trimmed V and J ends, which lost 0 bases and 5 bases, there was a span of 9 bases. CDR3 length equals 14 residues. The CDR3 sequence: CASSLAKRGDTQYF. The CDR3 nucleotides are TGTGCCAGCAGCTTAGCGAAAAGGGGAGATACGCAGTATTTT.

The V call is TRBV7-8, the J call TRBJ1-5; D is unclear. V shed 7 bases and J shed 1 base, with 14 bases lying between them. Germline lookup yields CDR1 SGHVS and CDR2 FQNEAQ. The CDR3 runs 15 residues. CDR3 bases: TGTGCCAGCACCCGAATTGGAGGGAGCAATCAGCCCCAGCATTTT. This gives the protein CASTRIGGSNQPQHF.

The chain has TRBV2 and TRBJ2-3, with D possibly TRBD2 on 5 matching bases. The germline CDR1 and CDR2 sequences are SNHLY and FYNNEI. The V and J ends lost 8 bases and 2 bases respectively, with 17 bases between them. This CDR3 contains 15 residues. The CDR3 region is CASGSGGPYTDTQYF. The CDR3 nucleotides are TGTGCCAGCGGATCTGGCGGGCCATACACAGATACGCAGTATTTT.

The rearrangement joins TRBV7-9 to TRBJ1-4; 9 bases match TRBD1. The germline V gene encodes CDR1 SEHNR and CDR2 FQNEAQ (reference sequence). The CDR3 has 17 residues. V lost 2 bases to trimming and J lost 6 bases; unmatched junction nucleotides: 10. CDR3 DNA: TGTGCCAGCAGCTTACTCGGACAGGGGTTGCGACATGAAAAACTGTTTTTT. Translated: CASSLLGQGLRHEKLFF. Full variable domain (rest looked up from reference TRBV7-9 and TRBJ1-4): DTGVSQNPRHKITKRGQNVTFRCDPISEHNRLYWYRQTLGQGPEFLTYFQNEAQLEKSRLLSDRFSAERPKGSFSTLEIQRTEQGDSAMYLCASSLLGQGLRHEKLFFGSGTQLSVL.

V and J are TRBV12-3 or TRBV12-4 and TRBJ2-5, with 9 bases lining up with TRBD1. Trimming at V came to 5 bases and at J to 5 bases, leaving 18 bases not matched to a gene. The CDR3 spans 18 residues. Here the CDR3 reads CASSVTLPGQGAGETQYF. CDR3 bases: TGTGCCAGCAGTGTTACCCTACCGGGACAGGGTGCAGGGGAGACCCAGTACTTC.

The chain carries TRBV20-1 and TRBJ2-3; 13 bases are a match to TRBD2. Germline assignment: CDR1 DFQATT and CDR2 SNEGSKA (reference sequence). With 4 bases clipped from V and 5 bases from J, the junction kept 9 bases outside the gene matches. CDR3 length: 16 residues. The CDR3 sequence is CSAISTSGGPRDTQYF. The CDR3 DNA follows: TGCAGTGCTATTTCGACTAGCGGGGGGCCGAGAGATACGCAGTATTTT.

The genes are TRBV12-3 or TRBV12-4 and TRBJ1-1; perhaps TRBD1 as D (5 bases). The CDR3 extends over 14 amino acids. V was pared by 1 base and J by 8 bases, with 14 bases between. The CDR3 sequence is CASSLDPSGREAFF. CDR3 DNA sequence: TGTGCCAGCAGTTTAGACCCCTCGGGACGGGAAGCTTTCTTT.

In its sample, this clonotype was seen a few times. This chain uses TRBV3-1 with TRBJ2-5; TRBD2 is a possible D gene (5 bases). The CDR3 length is 16 residues. Germline V gene lookup returns CDR1 LGHDT and CDR2 YNNKEL (reference sequence). V was cut by 0 bases and J by 1 base, with 12 bases left in between. CDR3 DNA: TGTGCCAGCAGCCAAGATATGGACTCCATCCAAGAGACCCAGTACTTC. Its protein is CASSQDMDSIQETQYF.

The chain carries TRBV27 and TRBJ2-1; no definite D call. Germline V gene data show CDR1 as MNHEY and CDR2 as SMNVEV (reference sequence). This CDR3 region has 14 residues. The ends were cut back, 5 bases at V and 9 bases at J, with 17 bases in the middle. Written as DNA, the CDR3 is TGTGCCAGCAGTGCACAATGGGTGGGTGCTGAGCAGTTCTTC. It translates to CASSAQWVGAEQFF.

The J gene is TRBJ2-3, the V gene TRBV6-1; D is undetermined. Trimming pared 6 bases from V and 2 bases from J, leaving 12 bases between. The CDR3 runs 14 residues. Germline V gives CDR1 MNHNS, CDR2 SASEGT. Written as DNA, the CDR3 is TGTGCCAGCAGCCCCCGCGGTGCCACAGATACGCAGTATTTT. It translates to CASSPRGATDTQYF.

This clonotype was counted a few times. The genes are TRBV9 and TRBJ1-3, with TRBD1 matching over 7 bases. The CDR3 has 14 amino acids. Trimming took 4 bases from V and 3 from J; bases not matched to a gene: 4. Per the germline V gene, CDR1 is SGDLS and CDR2 is YYNGEE. The CDR3 nucleotides are TGTGCCAGCAGCCTTGGACAGGTTGGAAACACCATATATTTT. Translating gives CASSLGQVGNTIYF.

The chain has TRBV6-1 and TRBJ1-5; no clear D gene. Between the trimmed V and J ends, which lost 0 bases and 4 bases, there was a span of 7 bases. CDR1 is MNHNS, CDR2 SASEGT, per germline. CDR3 length: 14 amino acids. In DNA, the CDR3 is TGTGCCAGCAGTGAAGCGGGCCCTAATCAGCCCCAGCATTTT. Amino acids: CASSEAGPNQPQHF.

A few counts support this clonotype. Here the CDR3 DNA reads TGTGCCAGCAGTTTAGGTGTGTCCGCCATTTCCCAGTTCTTC. This encodes CASSLGVSAISQFF. The chain recombines TRBV12-3 or TRBV12-4 with TRBJ2-1; D is undetermined. V was trimmed by 1 base and J by 13 bases, leaving 17 bases between them. This CDR3 comprises 14 residues.

J is TRBJ2-7 and V is TRBV28; weak D call: TRBD2 (7 bases). Trimming removed 3 bases from V and 4 bases from J, with 13 bases in between. This CDR3 is 14 amino acids long. Germline lookup yields CDR1 MDHEN and CDR2 SYDVKM. CDR3 amino acids: CASSFGGPQYEQYF. In nucleotides, the CDR3 is TGTGCCAGCAGTTTCGGGGGGCCCCAATACGAGCAGTACTTC.